The clone carrying this TCR beta chain is a singleton in its sample. Its antigen is unknown. Into CD45RA+ naive and CD45RA-negative memory subsets, the CD4+ cells were split. This sample stems from a study of shared clonotypes between healthy human individuals. Looking at the study overall: CD4 naive cells filled three plates per donor, CD4 memory three, CD8 naive two and CD8 memory one. Overall study results and limits: Clonotype sharing among the donors was expected to vary with sequencing depth.

The method was immunoSEQ multiplex PCR; TCRdb's version includes in-frame clones alone and lacks a portion of them. Among fewer than 1.8 million clones listed, about 98.5% were seen once. The receptor was isolated from a man aged 25 to 45 in good health. The material sequenced was naive CD4+ T cells sorted from blood. Subset noted: CD45RA+ positively selected.

The CDR3 here is CASSQKQGGHEQYF. The CDR3 nucleotides are TGCGCCAGCAGCCAAAAACAGGGGGGCCACGAGCAGTACTTC. The rearrangement joins TRBV4-3 to TRBJ2-7; 8 bases line up with TRBD1. V lost 2 bases, J lost 5 bases, and 5 bases stayed unmatched. Germline CDR1 LGHNA, CDR2 YSLEER. The CDR3 is made up of 14 amino acids.